The 32 T cell receptor beta chains in this list originate from one sample, sequenced in a study of cytomegalovirus exposure and HLA in healthy donors. The PCR employed 60 Vbeta primers together with 13 Jbeta primers. Data came from immunoSEQ multiplex PCR; TCRdb stores just in-frame clones and leaves some out. The table includes under 85,000 clones, about 80% detected once. The sequenced sample consisted of PBMCs. The source is a woman aged 25 to 45 in good health and CMV-seronegative.

V is TRBV6-4 and J is TRBJ2-3; the D is unclear. The CDR3 contains 14 residues. Trimming took off 3 bases at V and 1 base at J, with 8 bases between the two ends. The V gene's germline CDR1 is MRHNA and CDR2 SNTAGT. This chain's CDR3 is CASSETSGTDTQYF. DNA of the CDR3: TGTGCCAGCAGTGAAACGAGCGGCACAGATACGCAGTATTTT.

This chain connects TRBV10-3 to TRBJ1-2; TRBD1 matches 8 bases. Germline CDR1 and CDR2: ENHRY and SYGVKD. This CDR3 has 13 amino acids. Losses at the gene ends were 2 bases for V and 4 bases for J; bases not matched to a gene: 0. In DNA, the CDR3 is TGTGCCATCAGTGAGGACAGGGGCTATGGCTACACCTTC. This translates into CAISEDRGYGYTF.

This chain connects TRBV6-5 to TRBJ2-7, with D perhaps TRBD1 (6 bases). The CDR3 sequence is 15 residues long. Germline V CDR1 and CDR2: MNHEY, SVGAGI. Trimming removed 6 bases at V and 3 bases at J, with 18 bases between. CDR3 protein: CASRAGPSGDYEQYF. In nucleotides, the CDR3 is TGTGCCAGCAGGGCCGGGCCCTCAGGGGACTACGAGCAGTACTTC.

This chain connects TRBV18 to TRBJ2-1; a possible D gene is TRBD2 (6 bases). Between the trimmed V and J ends, which lost 3 bases and 6 bases, there was a span of 15 bases. This CDR3 region has 15 residues. CDR1 is KGHSH, CDR2 LQKENI, per germline. The DNA for the CDR3 is TGTGCCAGCTCACCTTGGGACTCGGCGGTCAATGAGCAGTTCTTC. This translates into CASSPWDSAVNEQFF. The complete variable domain, with remaining parts taken from reference TRBV18 and TRBJ2-1, reads NAGVMQNPRHLVRRRGQEARLRCSPMKGHSHVYWYRQLPEEGLKFMVYLQKENIIDESGMPKERFSAEFPKEGPSILRIQQVVRGDSAAYFCASSPWDSAVNEQFFGPGTRLTVL.

As DNA, the CDR3 is TGTGCCAGCAGCCCGAGAAACGGGTCCGGCAATGAGCAGTTCTTC. Protein product: CASSPRNGSGNEQFF. This chain links TRBV7-9 with TRBJ2-1; D unresolved. CDR1 is SEHNR and CDR2 is FQNEAQ in the germline V gene (reference sequence). The ends were cut back, 5 bases at V and 6 bases at J, with 17 bases in the middle. The CDR3 runs 15 residues.

This clone appeared a single time. The V gene is TRBV30, the J gene TRBJ1-5, with a tentative D call TRBD1 (6 bases). The CDR3 length is 14 residues. Germline CDR1 is GTSNPN and CDR2 is SVGIG (reference sequence). Trimming took off 0 bases at V and 7 bases at J, with 13 bases between the two ends. The CDR3 DNA reads as TGTGCCTGGAGTGTATCCAGGGGCCGGCAGCCCCAGCATTTT. Translated: CAWSVSRGRQPQHF.

This chain links TRBV4-2 with TRBJ2-7; 9 nucleotides agree with TRBD1. V trimming: 3 bases; J trimming: 1 base; junction bases outside the gene matches: 7. CDR1 LGHNA and CDR2 YNFKEQ come from the germline V gene. There are 16 residues in the CDR3. The CDR3 DNA follows: TGTGCCAGCAGCCAGTCCCCGGGACAGGGTTCCTACGAGCAGTACTTC. It is translated as CASSQSPGQGSYEQYF.

V gene TRBV29-1 combines with J gene TRBJ2-7, with a possible D match to TRBD2 (6 bases). The CDR3 spans 12 residues. The germline gives CDR1 SQVTM, CDR2 ANQGSEA. Trimming shortened V by 6 bases and J by 0 bases, and 9 bases separated the two germline ends. In DNA, the CDR3 is TGCAGCGTCGGGGGATCCTCCTACGAGCAGTACTTC. Translated, it gives CSVGGSSYEQYF.

The gene calls are TRBV7-9 and TRBJ1-2, with unresolved D. The CDR3 totals 14 residues. The germline CDR1 and CDR2 sequences are SEHNR and FQNEAQ (reference sequence). Trimming stripped 5 bases from V and 9 bases from J, with 19 bases between. Here the CDR3 reads CASSLPETRGRYTF. The CDR3 DNA follows: TGTGCCAGCAGCCTCCCAGAGACCCGGGGTCGCTACACCTTC.

The gene calls are TRBV6-5 and TRBJ1-1, with D unresolved. The V end lost 5 bases, the J end lost 0 bases, and 10 bases lay between the germline ends. This CDR3 contains 14 residues. Germline assignment: CDR1 MNHEY and CDR2 SVGAGI. The CDR3, as DNA: TGTGCCAGCAGTCATGACACCCTGAACACTGAAGCTTTCTTT. Protein: CASSHDTLNTEAFF.

This clone was picked up a small number of times. V is TRBV11-2 and J is TRBJ2-2; TRBD1 matches at 9 bases. Germline V lookup: CDR1 SGHAT, CDR2 FQNNGV. CDR3 length: 15 amino acids. After removal of 5 bases from V and 6 bases from J, the junction contained 7 bases not matched to a gene. CDR3 DNA: TGTGCCAGCAGCAAGAGGGACAGGGTGTCCGGGGAGCTGTTTTTT. Its protein is CASSKRDRVSGELFF.

V gene TRBV9 combines with J gene TRBJ2-7; D gene uncertain. CDR1 is SGDLS and CDR2 is YYNGEE in the germline V gene. This CDR3 has 15 residues. Deletions cut 0 bases from V and 3 bases from J, with 13 bases between. As DNA, the CDR3 is TGTGCCAGCAGCGTAGATGCAGGCGCAATCTACGAGCAGTACTTC. It is translated as CASSVDAGAIYEQYF.

This clone was recorded once. This chain connects TRBV29-1 to TRBJ1-1; D is perhaps TRBD1 (5 bases). Trimming left V 6 bases short and J 4 bases short, with 12 bases between. The germline V gene encodes CDR1 SQVTM and CDR2 ANQGSEA. CDR3 length equals 12 residues. As DNA, the CDR3 is TGCAGCGTACTGGGGGGGTTCACTGAAGCTTTCTTT. The encoded protein is CSVLGGFTEAFF.

The chain is built from TRBV7-8 and TRBJ2-3; perhaps TRBD2 as D (5 bases). CDR3 size: 13 residues. CDR1 is SGHVS and CDR2 is FQNEAQ in the germline V gene. Trimming removed 5 bases from V and 4 bases from J, with 10 bases in between. CDR3 amino acids: CASSTSGSDTQYF. CDR3 in DNA: TGTGCCAGCAGCACATCGGGGTCAGATACGCAGTATTTT.

J is TRBJ2-1 and V is TRBV4-3, with a tentative D call TRBD2 (5 bases). The CDR3 has 16 residues. Trimming left V 3 bases short and J 8 bases short, with 20 bases between. Germline lookup yields CDR1 LGHNA and CDR2 YSLEER. The CDR3 nucleotides are TGCGCCAGCAGCCAGGATGCAAATAGCGCCCCCCATGAGCAGTTCTTC. Encoded protein: CASSQDANSAPHEQFF.

The rearrangement uses TRBV29-1 and TRBJ1-2; D perhaps matches TRBD1 (5 bases). Germline V lookup: CDR1 SQVTM, CDR2 ANQGSEA. The CDR3 has 14 amino acids. V was clipped by 6 bases and J by 4 bases, with 18 bases between them. CDR3 sequence: CSVDTGRGIYGYTF. In DNA, the CDR3 is TGCAGCGTGGATACAGGCCGGGGGATCTATGGCTACACCTTC.

In this sample, this clone turned up once. The chain uses TRBV28 and TRBJ2-3; TRBD2 matches 7 bases. The CDR3 has 14 residues. From germline, CDR1 is MDHEN and CDR2 SYDVKM. Trimming cost V 10 bases and J 6 bases; bases outside gene matches: 13. CDR3 sequence reads: CAISPGEGPDTQYF. As DNA, the CDR3 is TGTGCCATATCTCCGGGGGAGGGGCCCGATACGCAGTATTTT.

The chain recombines TRBV7-7 with TRBJ2-5, with 8 bases fitting TRBD2. The CDR3 covers 15 residues. With V trimmed by 4 bases and J by 2 bases, 6 bases remained unmatched. Germline V CDR1 and CDR2: SSHAT, FNYEAQ (reference sequence). The CDR3: CASSSGAGGQETQYF. The DNA for the CDR3 is TGTGCCAGCAGCTCGGGGGCGGGGGGTCAAGAGACCCAGTACTTC.

This sequence joins TRBV30 and TRBJ2-7, with 8 bases that match TRBD1. CDR1 and CDR2 (germline): GTSNPN, SVGIG (reference sequence). The CDR3 consists of 14 residues. V trimming: 1 base; J trimming: 3 bases; junction bases outside the gene matches: 5. The DNA for the CDR3 is TGTGCCTGGAGTGAAGGGACAGGTAGCTACGAGCAGTACTTC. This codes for CAWSEGTGSYEQYF.

This sequence joins TRBV4-1 and TRBJ2-3, with D perhaps TRBD1 (6 bases). This CDR3 spans 17 amino acids. V was cut by 2 bases and J by 4 bases, with 19 bases left in between. Germline loops: CDR1 MGHRA, CDR2 YSYEKL. CDR3 amino acids: CASSQLWVGRGSDTQYF. In nucleotides, the CDR3 is TGCGCCAGCAGCCAATTGTGGGTTGGCAGGGGCTCAGATACGCAGTATTTT.

J is TRBJ1-2 and V is TRBV29-1; D is possibly TRBD1 (5 bases). This CDR3 comprises 14 residues. Trimming removed 1 base from V and 4 bases from J, with 13 bases in between. CDR1 and CDR2 from the germline V gene are SQVTM and ANQGSEA. The CDR3 region is CSVEGVGGGYGYTF. CDR3 in DNA: TGCAGCGTTGAAGGCGTGGGGGGGGGCTATGGCTACACCTTC.

This clone was counted between two and nine times. This chain uses TRBV6-4 with TRBJ2-1; 12 positions agree with TRBD1. Germline CDR1 is MRHNA and CDR2 is SNTAGT. With V trimmed by 3 bases and J by 8 bases, 8 bases remained unmatched. The CDR3 covers 16 residues. The CDR3 coding sequence is TGTGCCAGCAGTGAATTCGGGACAGGGGGCCGAGATGAGCAGTTCTTC. Translating gives CASSEFGTGGRDEQFF.

This clone was detected a few times. The V call is TRBV18, the J call TRBJ2-5, with a tentative D call TRBD2 (5 bases). This CDR3 contains 13 residues. Trimming took 10 bases from V and 5 from J, leaving 17 bases between them. Germline V gene sequence: CDR1 KGHSH, CDR2 LQKENI. This chain's CDR3 is CATRPRGDETQYF. In nucleotides, the CDR3 is TGTGCCACTCGCCCTCGGGGAGACGAGACCCAGTACTTC.

The rearrangement links TRBV7-2 to TRBJ1-1; D gene ambiguous. Trimming removed 11 bases at V and 1 base at J, with 11 bases between. Germline V gives CDR1 SGHTA, CDR2 FQGNSA. The CDR3 is made up of 12 amino acids. As DNA, the CDR3 is TGTGCCGGGGAGCCAGAGAACACTGAAGCTTTCTTT. Translation: CAGEPENTEAFF.

This clone was detected only a few times. V is TRBV6-5 and J is TRBJ1-4; TRBD1 agrees at 8 bases. There are 13 residues in the CDR3. Germline lookup yields CDR1 MNHEY and CDR2 SVGAGI. J was trimmed by 5 bases and V by 6 bases; bases with no gene match: 2. Written as DNA, the CDR3 is TGTGCCAGCAGACGGACAGGGAATGAAAAACTGTTTTTT. This encodes CASRRTGNEKLFF.

V gene TRBV7-9 combines with J gene TRBJ2-1; 9 bases fit TRBD1. This CDR3 comprises 15 residues. V lost 5 bases to trimming and J lost 1 base; unmatched junction nucleotides: 3. CDR1 SEHNR and CDR2 FQNEAQ come from the germline V gene (reference sequence). The CDR3 loop reads CASSTGQGSYNEQFF. The CDR3, as DNA: TGTGCCAGCAGCACGGGACAGGGATCCTACAATGAGCAGTTCTTC.

This clone was found once. This sequence joins TRBV4-1 and TRBJ2-1; the match to TRBD2 covers 12 bases. Germline V lookup: CDR1 MGHRA, CDR2 YSYEKL. The CDR3 length is 15 residues. The trim removed 3 bases at V and 8 bases at J, leaving 5 bases unmatched. The CDR3 DNA follows: TGCGCCAGCAGCCACAGAGGGACTAGCGGGCATGAGCAGTTCTTC. This encodes CASSHRGTSGHEQFF.

This chain links TRBV30 with TRBJ1-4; 9 bases match TRBD1. Unmatched junction bases numbered 8, after V lost 2 bases and J lost 7 bases. The CDR3 has 15 amino acids. Germline V gives CDR1 GTSNPN, CDR2 SVGIG (reference sequence). CDR3 sequence reads: CAWSSAGTGREKLFF. In DNA form, the CDR3 reads TGTGCCTGGAGTTCTGCCGGGACAGGGCGTGAAAAACTGTTTTTT. Drawing the rest from reference TRBV30 and TRBJ1-4, the complete variable domain is SQTIHQWPATLVQPVGSPLSLECTVEGTSNPNLYWYRQAAGRGLQLLFYSVGIGQISSEVPQNLSASRPQDRQFILSSKKLLLSDSGFYLCAWSSAGTGREKLFFGSGTQLSVL.

The chain recombines TRBV2 with TRBJ2-1; TRBD1 aligns across 11 bases. V lost 5 bases, J lost 9 bases, and 3 bases stayed unmatched. The CDR3 has 13 amino acids. Germline V lookup: CDR1 SNHLY, CDR2 FYNNEI. Here the CDR3 reads CASSRTGGGEQFF. The CDR3 DNA reads as TGTGCCAGCAGTAGGACAGGGGGCGGTGAGCAGTTCTTC.

This clone has just a few counts. The CDR3 region has the DNA TGCGCCAGCAGCTTCGGCCCAAAGGGGGAGCCCCAGCATTTT. Translated, it gives CASSFGPKGEPQHF. J is TRBJ1-5 and V is TRBV5-1; perhaps TRBD1 as D (6 bases). Trimming shortened V by 2 bases and J by 8 bases, and 14 bases separated the two germline ends. CDR3 length: 14 amino acids. The germline CDR1 and CDR2 sequences are SGHRS and YFSETQ. Combining the CDR3 with reference TRBV5-1 and TRBJ1-5 gives the whole variable domain KAGVTQTPRYLIKTRGQQVTLSCSPISGHRSVSWYQQTPGQGLQFLFEYFSETQRNKGNFPGRFSGRQFSNSRSEMNVSTLELGDSALYLCASSFGPKGEPQHFGDGTRLSIL.

The rearrangement uses TRBV30 and TRBJ1-5, with no clear D. Per the germline V gene, CDR1 is GTSNPN and CDR2 is SVGIG (reference sequence). The CDR3 sequence is 19 residues long. The V and J ends lost 2 bases and 0 bases respectively, with 23 bases between them. In nucleotides, the CDR3 is TGTGCCTGGAGTACCCCGGCAGGTTTGGGTTTTTATAGCAATCAGCCCCAGCATTTT. It is translated as CAWSTPAGLGFYSNQPQHF.

The rearrangement links TRBV7-2 to TRBJ1-6; perhaps TRBD1 as D (5 bases). V was shortened by 0 bases and J by 7 bases, with 25 bases between the two germline ends. The germline gives CDR1 SGHTA, CDR2 FQGNSA. This CDR3 comprises 20 residues. CDR3 in DNA: TGTGCCAGCAGCTTAGCCGGCCAGGGAAGGCCCCCCCGGGAGAATTCACCCCTCCACTTT. Translating it yields CASSLAGQGRPPRENSPLHF.